This T cell receptor beta chain came from a study of ipilimumab plus nivolumab after autologous stem cell transplantation listed by TCRdb under 2021. About the full investigation: The median number of doses that trial patients received was roughly five for ipilimumab and about 8 for nivolumab. High-risk transplant-naive patients and patients relapsing within 3 years of a first autologous transplant were included in the myeloma cohort. The trial enrolled patients with high-risk diffuse large B cell lymphoma, mature T cell lymphoma, or multiple myeloma undergoing autologous transplant. About 33 patients made up the trial's intent-to-treat population.

The CDR3 runs 14 amino acids, cysteine and phenylalanine included. Of the read, only the CDR3 DNA is kept; its 42 bases are in frame from base 1. V ends up 0 bases short and J 6 bases short, with an unmatched junction base count of 5. From the germline V gene, CDR1 is SQVTM and CDR2 is ANQGSEA. With regard to this clone: Its target antigen remains unknown. Nothing much larger sits one base from this clone, and base qualities are not available.

Library creation used the immunoSEQ multiplex PCR assay. TCRdb holds this immuneACCESS table with in-frame rearrangements only. Some clones are missing; in checked studies, unresolved V genes explain under half, and the rest has no known cause. The sample yields about 10,000 clones; roughly three quarters were counted once. Jointly, the top ten make up 19% of the sample. Starting 14 to 28 days after the autologous transplant, patients began checkpoint therapy, which included ipilimumab at 1 mg/kg intravenously on day 1 of selected weeks. Nivolumab was given at 3 mg/kg intravenously on day 1 of weeks 1, 4, 7, 10, and every two weeks through week 26. The study was a Phase Ib clinical trial testing combined checkpoint inhibition with ipilimumab and nivolumab as consolidation after autologous stem cell transplantation. Broader findings and caveats from the paper: The authors concluded that, as post-transplant consolidation, combined checkpoint inhibition appeared tolerable. The authors stated that profiles of the T cell receptor repertoire, regulatory T cell phenotype and gut microbiota provided a biologic rationale for studying this approach further.

The chain is made from TRBV29-1 and TRBJ2-1; 7 of the junction bases match TRBD2. The clonotype was recovered from a female donor with multiple myeloma. Sequenced here: PBMCs, sampled in a trial of ipilimumab plus nivolumab as post-transplant consolidation. The DNA is TGCAGCGTTGAAGAGGCTAGCGGAGGCAATGAGCAGTTCTTC. This translates into CSVEEASGGNEQFF.